Reported below is one TCR beta chain. This record belongs to a study of blood T cell repertoires in COVID-19. Study as a whole: COVID-19 samples, acute and convalescent, were from the United States, Italy and Spain. From T cells, B-cell-depleted T cells, or PBMCs came the material, which was cDNA or gDNA.

Per the authors' pipeline: Estimates of nucleated cell counts were drawn from the amplification of reference gene primers. Sequencing used immunoSEQ multiplex PCR; TCRdb keeps in-frame clones, though not all of them. The D gene and trimming were derived from the DNA, and the V and J assignments and clone size from that table. Of around 63,000 clones in the sample, 80% are singletons; the top ten hold 7.2%. The V gene's germline CDR1 is PRHDT and CDR2 FYEKMQ (reference sequence). V was clipped by 6 bases and J by 0 bases; unmatched bases: 2. The CDR3 sequence is 14 residues long. This chain joins TRBV13 and TRBJ2-7; 10 bases map to TRBD2. This receptor was identified in a man aged 55 to 70 with acute or convalescent COVID-19. Sequenced: peripheral blood. In nucleotides, the CDR3 is TGTGCCAGCAGTAGCGGGAGGAGCTCCTACGAGCAGTACTTC. Translation: CASSSGRSSYEQYF.